The rows below give T cell receptor beta chains drawn from one sample of a study of T cells after yellow fever vaccination. In TCRdb, the 5' RACE reads were re-called with MiXCR into one record per CDR3 protein. The table has approximately 120,000 distinct CDR3 sequences, around 9.8% seen once. This specimen was CD8+ T cells sorted from PBMCs, taken on the day of the yellow fever booster vaccination. The receptors were gathered from a man aged 18 to 35 who received the YFV17D yellow fever vaccine. The CDR3 runs from the conserved cysteine through the conserved F or W. D genes are given only for firm matches. For some rows the clone size is stated as once, few or many, or as a class when expanded; others skip it.

CASSQDLQETQYF,TGTGCCAGCAGCCAAGATCTTCAAGAGACCCAGTACTTC,.,TRBJ2-5,TRBV4-2,few
CASSQDSGGPTGELFF,TGTGCCAGCAGCCAAGATAGCGGAGGCCCCACCGGGGAGCTGTTTTTT,.,TRBJ2-2,TRBV3-1,.
CASSQKILDRESRNQPQHF,TGCGCCAGCAGCCAAAAGATTCTTGACAGGGAGTCTCGCAATCAGCCCCAGCATTTT,TRBD1,TRBJ1-5,TRBV4-1,.
CASSWGLAGRSSYNEQFF,TGTGCCAGCAGCTGGGGACTAGCGGGGCGTAGCTCCTACAATGAGCAGTTCTTC,TRBD2,TRBJ2-1,TRBV5-5,many
CASSSTPGGLADTQYF,TGTGCCAGCAGCTCCACCCCGGGGGGGCTGGCAGATACGCAGTATTTT,TRBD2,TRBJ2-3,TRBV7-2,.
CASSRNSNQPQHF,TGTGCCAGCAGTAGAAATAGCAATCAGCCCCAGCATTTT,.,TRBJ1-5,TRBV27,few
CSVERLGGSYEQYF,TGCAGCGTTGAACGGTTGGGGGGGAGCTACGAGCAGTACTTC,TRBD2,TRBJ2-7,TRBV29-1,.
CSVGSGGRNEKLFF,TGCAGTGTTGGAAGTGGGGGGCGTAATGAAAAACTGTTTTTT,.,TRBJ1-4,TRBV20-1,few
CASSDRAPYEQYF,TGTGCCAGCAGTGACAGGGCCCCCTACGAGCAGTACTTC,TRBD1,TRBJ2-7,TRBV6-5,.
CASSQDPGGDEQYF,TGCGCCAGCAGCCAAGATCCAGGGGGGGACGAGCAGTACTTC,.,TRBJ2-7,TRBV4-1,few
CASSYVGELFF,TGTGCCAGCAGTTACGTCGGGGAGCTGTTTTTT,.,TRBJ2-2,TRBV6-6,many
CASSESWGPYEQYF,TGCGCCAGCAGTGAGTCGTGGGGCCCCTACGAGCAGTACTTC,.,TRBJ2-7,TRBV10-2,many
CASSQDGAFPSPFF,TGTGCCAGCAGCCAAGACGGTGCGTTTCCTAGCCCGTTCTTC,.,TRBJ2-1,TRBV14,few
CSALPFVAQYF,TGCAGTGCCCTCCCGTTTGTTGCGCAGTATTTT,.,TRBJ2-3,TRBV20-1,few
CASSSFRQGKNEQFF,TGTGCCAGCAGTTCCTTTAGACAGGGCAAAAATGAGCAGTTCTTC,TRBD1,TRBJ2-1,TRBV12-3/TRBV12-4,few
CASSQDGAATNEKLFF,TGCGCCAGCAGCCAGGACGGAGCTGCAACTAATGAAAAACTGTTTTTT,.,TRBJ1-4,TRBV4-3,.
CASSHYRGSYEQYF,TGCGCCAGCAGCCATTATAGAGGCTCCTACGAGCAGTACTTC,.,TRBJ2-7,TRBV4-3,few
CASSPPDRATYNEQFF,TGTGCCAGCTCACCGCCGGACAGGGCCACCTACAATGAGCAGTTCTTC,TRBD1,TRBJ2-1,TRBV18,.
CAISDREGNTEAFF,TGTGCCATCAGTGATCGAGAGGGGAACACTGAAGCTTTCTTT,.,TRBJ1-1,TRBV10-3,few
CSVDRDNEQFF,TGCAGCGTTGACAGGGACAATGAGCAGTTCTTC,.,TRBJ2-1,TRBV29-1,many
CASSFLSGGSGNTIYF,TGTGCCAGCAGCTTTTTATCGGGGGGCTCTGGAAACACCATATATTTT,.,TRBJ1-3,TRBV7-6,.
CASSQDSGGPNEQFF,TGTGCCAGCAGCCAAGATAGCGGGGGGCCCAATGAGCAGTTCTTC,TRBD2,TRBJ2-1,TRBV4-2,.
CASSQEKQETQYF,TGTGCCAGCAGCCAAGAGAAGCAAGAGACCCAGTACTTC,.,TRBJ2-5,TRBV3-1,.
CATLQGEDSPLHF,TGCGCCACCCTACAGGGTGAGGATTCACCCCTCCACTTT,.,TRBJ1-6,TRBV10-2,.
CASRRTGAVTNEKLFF,TGCGCCAGCAGACGGACAGGGGCCGTAACTAATGAAAAACTGTTTTTT,TRBD1,TRBJ1-4,TRBV5-1,few
CASSLTGSSSYEQYF,TGCGCCAGCAGCTTGACAGGTTCGAGCTCCTACGAGCAGTACTTC,.,TRBJ2-7,TRBV5-1,.
CASSFQIVAYEQFF,TGTGCCAGCAGCTTCCAGATTGTAGCCTATGAGCAGTTCTTC,.,TRBJ2-1,TRBV7-9,few
CASRAGGHLDQPQHF,TGTGCCAGCAGGGCAGGGGGTCATTTAGATCAGCCCCAGCATTTT,.,TRBJ1-5,TRBV21-1,few
CASSYTDRARAFF,TGTGCCAGCAGTTACACGGACAGGGCGAGAGCTTTCTTT,TRBD1,TRBJ1-1,TRBV6-5,.
CASSRRDSRDTEAFF,TGTGCCAGTAGTCGTCGGGACAGTCGGGACACTGAAGCTTTCTTT,TRBD1,TRBJ1-1,TRBV19,few
CASTPGSEETQYF,TGTGCCAGTACACCGGGTTCCGAAGAGACCCAGTACTTC,.,TRBJ2-5,TRBV27,few
CASSFRGGTYNEQFF,TGTGCCAGCAGCTTTCGCGGGGGGACCTACAATGAGCAGTTCTTC,TRBD2,TRBJ2-1,TRBV7-9,.
CASSTRAGPYEQYF,TGCGCCAGCAGTACCCGAGCGGGCCCCTACGAGCAGTACTTC,.,TRBJ2-7,TRBV5-1,many
CASSYSLAGGSEQFF,TGTGCCAGCAGTTACTCCCTAGCGGGGGGCAGTGAGCAGTTCTTC,TRBD2,TRBJ2-1,TRBV6-2/TRBV6-3,.
CATSDFSGGPNTGELFF,TGTGCCACCAGTGATTTTAGCGGGGGGCCGAACACCGGGGAGCTGTTTTTT,TRBD2,TRBJ2-2,TRBV24-1,.
CASSPRINEGKNIQYF,TGTGCCAGCTCACCACGAATCAACGAGGGCAAAAACATTCAGTACTTC,.,TRBJ2-4,TRBV18,few
CASSPSLLARATGELFF,TGTGCCAGCAGCCCCTCCTTGTTAGCGAGGGCTACCGGGGAGCTGTTTTTT,.,TRBJ2-2,TRBV4-2,many
CASSMTYRTYNQPQHF,TGTGCCAGTAGTATGACGTACAGGACCTACAATCAGCCCCAGCATTTT,.,TRBJ1-5,TRBV19,.
CASSEGPYNSPLHF,TGTGCCAGCAGCGAGGGACCCTATAATTCACCCCTCCACTTT,.,TRBJ1-6,TRBV6-1,few
CASIKQTSGDYNEQFF,TGTGCCAGCATCAAACAGACTAGCGGGGACTACAATGAGCAGTTCTTC,TRBD2,TRBJ2-1,TRBV12-3/TRBV12-4,many
CASDQGAGGELFF,TGTGCCAGCGACCAGGGGGCGGGCGGGGAGCTGTTTTTT,TRBD1,TRBJ2-2,TRBV6-5,.
CASSLASTDTQYF,TGTGCCAGCAGCTTAGCCAGCACAGATACGCAGTATTTT,.,TRBJ2-3,TRBV7-2,.
CASSVQPAGGIPGNTIYF,TGCGCCAGCAGCGTCCAACCGGCAGGGGGAATACCTGGAAACACCATATATTTT,TRBD1,TRBJ1-3,TRBV4-1,.
CSVEVARVAGYEQYF,TGCAGCGTTGAAGTCGCGCGGGTTGCCGGTTACGAGCAGTACTTC,.,TRBJ2-7,TRBV29-1,many
CASRATSGGTDTQYF,TGCGCCAGCAGAGCTACTAGCGGGGGCACAGATACGCAGTATTTT,TRBD2,TRBJ2-3,TRBV5-1,few
CASSFRVVNTEAFF,TGTGCCAGCAGTTTCCGGGTTGTAAACACTGAAGCTTTCTTT,.,TRBJ1-1,TRBV12-3/TRBV12-4,.
CASSPREGTETQYF,TGCGCCAGCAGCCCAAGGGAGGGGACAGAGACCCAGTACTTC,TRBD2,TRBJ2-5,TRBV4-1,few
CASSLWGGNEQFF,TGCGCCAGCAGCCTATGGGGGGGAAATGAGCAGTTCTTC,TRBD2,TRBJ2-1,TRBV4-1,many
CSARGISGYTF,TGCAGTGCTAGGGGGATTAGCGGCTACACCTTC,.,TRBJ1-2,TRBV20-1,.
CASSQGNSRYGYTF,TGTGCCAGCAGCCAGGGGAACAGTAGATATGGCTACACCTTC,.,TRBJ1-2,TRBV3-1,.